Below are 15 T cell receptor beta chains sequenced from a single sample in a study of technical replicates of blood from several donors. Profiled with immunoSEQ multiplex PCR; TCRdb holds only in-frame clones, not every one. The data show about 75,000 clones, with about nine tenths seen just once and about 0.36% held by the top ten. The sample was T cells isolated from PBMCs. The receptors were gathered from a human donor in good health. Some clones in this sample may be carry-over from other donors' samples.

DNA of the CDR3: TGCGCCAGCAGCTTGGTCACAGGGTCTGGGGCCAACGTCCTGACTTTC. Protein: CASSLVTGSGANVLTF. V gene TRBV5-1 combines with J gene TRBJ2-6, with D tentatively TRBD1 (6 bases). This CDR3 region has 16 residues. The V gene's germline CDR1 is SGHRS and CDR2 YFSETQ. V lost 0 bases and J lost 1, with 8 bases in between.

The rearrangement uses TRBV5-1 and TRBJ2-1; 9 bases agree with TRBD2. CDR1 and CDR2 (germline): SGHRS, YFSETQ. V lost 1 base to trimming and J lost 9 bases; unmatched junction nucleotides: 11. This CDR3 comprises 16 residues. The CDR3 sequence is CASSLISEASGVEQFF. The CDR3 nucleotides read TGCGCCAGCAGCTTGATCTCCGAGGCTAGCGGGGTTGAGCAGTTCTTC.

The gene calls are TRBV11-3 and TRBJ2-1; D perhaps matches TRBD2 (6 bases). The CDR3 loop spans 13 amino acids. Germline CDR1 is SGHNT and CDR2 is YENEEA. Trimming stripped 4 bases from V and 5 bases from J, with 9 bases between. This chain's CDR3 is CASSSGLHNEQFF. CDR3 in DNA: TGTGCCAGCAGCTCGGGACTGCACAATGAGCAGTTCTTC.

The rearrangement links TRBV6-6 to TRBJ1-1; D perhaps matches TRBD1 (6 bases). This CDR3 contains 14 residues. Germline assignment: CDR1 MNHNY and CDR2 SVGAGI (reference sequence). V was clipped by 7 bases and J by 2 bases, with 14 bases between them. The DNA of the CDR3 is TGTGCCAGCACCTCGCAGGGGAGTAACACTGAAGCTTTCTTT. This encodes CASTSQGSNTEAFF.

V and J are TRBV11-2 and TRBJ2-2; D remains unclear. Germline V lookup: CDR1 SGHAT, CDR2 FQNNGV. Trimming removed 0 bases from V and 1 base from J, with 6 bases in between. The CDR3 runs to 15 residues. CDR3 bases: TGTGCCAGCAGCTTAGAAGAGAGGAACACCGGGGAGCTGTTTTTT. It is translated as CASSLEERNTGELFF.

V usage is TRBV27 and J usage is TRBJ1-1; no firm D call. Per the germline V gene, CDR1 is MNHEY and CDR2 is SMNVEV (reference sequence). Trimming cost V 4 bases and J 1 base, with 10 bases left between them. This CDR3 is built from 14 residues. CDR3 bases: TGTGCCAGCAGTTGGAGCGGACCGAACACTGAAGCTTTCTTT. It encodes CASSWSGPNTEAFF.

CDR3 DNA sequence: TGTGCCAGCAGCTGGGACACCTCCTACGAGCAGTACTTC. The encoded protein is CASSWDTSYEQYF. The rearrangement uses TRBV7-9 and TRBJ2-7, with a tentative D call TRBD1 (6 bases). This CDR3 has 13 amino acids. Germline V gene lookup returns CDR1 SEHNR and CDR2 FQNEAQ (reference sequence). The ends were cut back, 4 bases at V and 0 bases at J, with 7 bases in the middle.

The chain has TRBV30 and TRBJ2-7; 7 bases match TRBD2. V shed 3 bases, J shed 6 bases, and the junction held 11 bases outside the gene matches. CDR3 size: 14 residues. CDR1 GTSNPN and CDR2 SVGIG come from the germline V gene (reference sequence). In DNA form, the CDR3 reads TGTGCCTGGAGCTCGGGGGGTAGTTGGGGCGAGCAGTACTTC. Encoded protein: CAWSSGGSWGEQYF.

The V and J genes are TRBV27 and TRBJ1-1; tentatively, D is TRBD1 (5 bases). The CDR3 consists of 14 residues. Trimming shortened V by 7 bases and J by 5 bases, and 17 bases separated the two germline ends. Germline V gene data show CDR1 as MNHEY and CDR2 as SMNVEV (reference sequence). The CDR3 coding sequence is TGTGCCAGCACCTACTACCAGGGAAGTACTGAAGCTTTCTTT. Encoded protein: CASTYYQGSTEAFF.

V is TRBV5-4 and J is TRBJ1-1; maybe TRBD1 (6 bases). The CDR3 length is 15 residues. V shed 2 bases and J shed 2 bases, with 13 bases lying between them. Germline lookup yields CDR1 SGHNT and CDR2 YYREEE (reference sequence). The CDR3 loop reads CASSLVGGGNTEAFF. The CDR3 region has the DNA TGTGCCAGCAGCTTAGTAGGTGGGGGCAACACTGAAGCTTTCTTT.

V and J are TRBV10-1 and TRBJ1-2; unclear D gene. This CDR3 spans 14 amino acids. Trimming removed 0 bases from V and 2 bases from J, with 7 bases in between. CDR1 is WNHNN, CDR2 SYGVQD, per germline (reference sequence). The CDR3 reads CASSESSRNYGYTF. In DNA form, the CDR3 reads TGCGCCAGCAGTGAGTCGTCACGGAACTATGGCTACACCTTC.

The chain has TRBV6-5 and TRBJ2-7; possible D gene TRBD1, 6 bases. Trimming took off 5 bases at V and 4 bases at J, with 15 bases between the two ends. This CDR3 is built from 14 residues. Germline values: CDR1 MNHEY, CDR2 SVGAGI. CDR3 DNA: TGTGCCAGCAGTCGGTCAACAGGGAGTTACGAGCAGTACTTC. Translation gives CASSRSTGSYEQYF.

The chain recombines TRBV6-1 with TRBJ1-2; 8 bases are shared with TRBD1. In germline, CDR1 is MNHNS, CDR2 SASEGT. V lost 4 bases, J lost 6 bases, and 10 bases stayed unmatched. This CDR3 region has 15 residues. The CDR3 region is CASSALTQGANGYTF. The DNA for the CDR3 is TGTGCCAGCAGTGCTTTAACGCAGGGGGCAAATGGCTACACCTTC.

The chain has TRBV14 and TRBJ2-7; 10 nucleotides match TRBD1. Germline V CDR1 and CDR2: SGHDN, FVKESK. This CDR3 has 16 amino acids. V was pared by 3 bases and J by 4 bases, with 9 bases of the junction left unmatched. The CDR3 here is CASSHLPGQGTYEQYF. In nucleotides, the CDR3 is TGTGCCAGCAGCCACCTACCGGGACAGGGGACTTACGAGCAGTACTTC. The entire variable domain, with the rest obtained from reference TRBV14 and TRBJ2-7, is as follows: EAGVTQFPSHSVIEKGQTVTLRCDPISGHDNLYWYRRVMGKEIKFLLHFVKESKQDESGMPNNRFLAERTGGTYSTLKVQPAELEDSGVYFCASSHLPGQGTYEQYFGPGTRLTVT.

This chain joins TRBV29-1 and TRBJ1-1, with a tentative D call TRBD1 (6 bases). Per germline, CDR1 SQVTM and CDR2 ANQGSEA. V lost 7 bases and J lost 1, with 13 bases in between. CDR3 length equals 13 residues. The CDR3 sequence is CSAGVGGNTEAFF. CDR3 sequence (DNA): TGCAGCGCGGGCGTAGGGGGGAACACTGAAGCTTTCTTT.